The source of this TCR beta chain is a study of T-cell reconstitution after alpha-beta-depleted transplantation in children. Study-wide findings and caveats: The origin of high day-60 TCRbeta diversity in some patients lay in surviving recipient T cells and thymic progenitors. Newly generated T cells supplied most T-cell counts and diversity one year post-transplant. About two months after transplant, alpha-beta T cells reportedly came from several hundred expanded graft clones.

V gave up 1 base and J gave up 0 bases, with 10 bases separating them. This CDR3 spans 14 amino acids. The V gene's germline CDR1 is DFQATT and CDR2 SNEGSKA (reference sequence). Unique molecular identifiers were incorporated when the TCRbeta library was constructed. TCRdb used MiXCR to reprocess the PCR reads, holding one entry per CDR3 protein. The sample yields about 580,000 distinct CDR3 sequences, around 27% seen once. Concerning this clonotype: Antigen unknown.

Material: PBMCs, obtained before TCRalphabeta/CD19-depleted stem cell transplant. V gene TRBV20-1 combines with J gene TRBJ2-7; D is possibly TRBD1 (5 bases). This sequence was found in a boy younger than two with Wiskott-Aldrich syndrome, due to receive a stem cell transplant. In DNA form, the CDR3 reads TGCAGTGCTAGAGTTCAGACAGTCTCCTACGAGCAGTACTTC. Its protein is CSARVQTVSYEQYF.